This T cell receptor (beta chain) appears in the sequencing data of a study of CXCR3-negative and CXCR3-positive naive CD8 T cells. Study-wide results and limits: Memory CD8+ T cell repertoires were far less diverse than both naive subsets. Naive cells that were CXCR3-positive had more hydrophobic TRB CDR3s (compared with CXCR3-negative naive cells). Memory cells diverged, while naive CXCR3-positive and CXCR3-negative cells had similar TRBV-TRBJ usage.

Naive cells were sorted as CD45RO-, CCR7+, CD27+ and CD95-. cDNA libraries for TRB were generated by 5' RACE incorporating UMI labels. TCRdb reprocessed the 5' RACE reads and stores each CDR3 protein as one record, lacking DNA. The table lists about 89,000 distinct CDR3 sequences. The CDR3 totals 12 residues. Germline CDR1 is MDHEN and CDR2 is SYDVKM. In regard to this clonotype: Its matching antigen is unknown.

The sequenced sample was naive CXCR3+ CD8+ T cells from blood. Sample subset: CD45RO-CCR7+CD27+CD95- naive CD8+ T cells expressing CXCR3 (TNR3+). The sequence came from a human donor in good health. Some clones in this sample may be carry-over from other donors' samples. This sequence joins TRBV28 and TRBJ2-5. This chain's CDR3 is CASSLGVETQYF.